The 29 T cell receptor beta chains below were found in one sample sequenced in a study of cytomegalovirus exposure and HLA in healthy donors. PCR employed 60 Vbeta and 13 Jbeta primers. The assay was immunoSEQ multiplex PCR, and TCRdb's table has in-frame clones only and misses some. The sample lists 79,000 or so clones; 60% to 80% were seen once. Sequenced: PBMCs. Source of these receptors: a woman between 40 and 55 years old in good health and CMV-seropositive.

The chain's CDR3 is CASSLGQDGRYF. DNA for the CDR3: TGTGCCAGCAGCTTGGGACAGGACGGGAGGTACTTC. The chain joins TRBV11-2 to TRBJ2-7; TRBD1 matches 8 bases. Germline-derived CDR1 and CDR2 are SGHAT and FQNNGV. V shed 3 bases and J 12 bases; nucleotides not matched to a gene: 7. CDR3 length: 12 residues.

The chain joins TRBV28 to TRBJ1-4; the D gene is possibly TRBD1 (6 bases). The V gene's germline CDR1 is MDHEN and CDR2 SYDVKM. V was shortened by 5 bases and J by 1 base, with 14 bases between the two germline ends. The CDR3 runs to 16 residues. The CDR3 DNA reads TGTGCCAGCAGTCAGCCCAGGGGTGTAACTAATGAAAAACTGTTTTTT. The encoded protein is CASSQPRGVTNEKLFF.

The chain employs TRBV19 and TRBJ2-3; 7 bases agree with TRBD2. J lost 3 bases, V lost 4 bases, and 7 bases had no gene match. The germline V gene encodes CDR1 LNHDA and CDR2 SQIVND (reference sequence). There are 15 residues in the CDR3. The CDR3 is CASSRGGGETDTQYF. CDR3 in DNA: TGTGCCAGTAGTAGGGGGGGAGGGGAGACAGATACGCAGTATTTT.

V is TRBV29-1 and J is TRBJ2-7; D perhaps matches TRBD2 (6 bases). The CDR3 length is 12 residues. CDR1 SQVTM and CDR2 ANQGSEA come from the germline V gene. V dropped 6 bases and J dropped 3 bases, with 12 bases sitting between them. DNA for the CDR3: TGCAGCGTCGCGGGAACTCGCTACGAGCAGTACTTC. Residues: CSVAGTRYEQYF.

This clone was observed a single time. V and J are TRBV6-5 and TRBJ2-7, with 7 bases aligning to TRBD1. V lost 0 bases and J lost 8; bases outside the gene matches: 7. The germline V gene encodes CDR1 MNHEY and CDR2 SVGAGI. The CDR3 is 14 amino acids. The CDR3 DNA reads TGTGCCAGCAGTTACTCCCCCGGGGACAGTAAGCAGTACTTC. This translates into CASSYSPGDSKQYF.

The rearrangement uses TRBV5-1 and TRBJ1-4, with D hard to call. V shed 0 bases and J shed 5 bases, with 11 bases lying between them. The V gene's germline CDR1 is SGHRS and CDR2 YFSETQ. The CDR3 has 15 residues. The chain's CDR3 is CASSLDAGLNEKLFF. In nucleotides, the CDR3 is TGCGCCAGCAGCTTGGATGCAGGTCTAAATGAAAAACTGTTTTTT.

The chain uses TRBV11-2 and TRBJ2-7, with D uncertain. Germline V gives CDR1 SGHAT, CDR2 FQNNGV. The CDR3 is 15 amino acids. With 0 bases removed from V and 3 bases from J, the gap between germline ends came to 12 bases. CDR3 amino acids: CASSLESRRHYEQYF. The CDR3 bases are TGTGCCAGCAGCTTAGAGTCTAGACGCCACTACGAGCAGTACTTC.

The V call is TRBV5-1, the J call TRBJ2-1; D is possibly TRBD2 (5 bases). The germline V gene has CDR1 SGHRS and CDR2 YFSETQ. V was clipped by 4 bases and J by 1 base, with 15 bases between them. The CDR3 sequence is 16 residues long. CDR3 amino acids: CASSPKTSSSYNEQFF. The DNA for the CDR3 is TGCGCCAGCAGCCCAAAAACTAGTTCTTCCTACAATGAGCAGTTCTTC.

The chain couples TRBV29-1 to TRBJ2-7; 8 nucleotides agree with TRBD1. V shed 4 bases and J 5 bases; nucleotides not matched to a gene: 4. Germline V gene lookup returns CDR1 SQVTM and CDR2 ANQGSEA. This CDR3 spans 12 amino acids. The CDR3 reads CSVGQGLDEQYF. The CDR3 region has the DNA TGCAGCGTTGGACAGGGGCTGGACGAGCAGTACTTC.

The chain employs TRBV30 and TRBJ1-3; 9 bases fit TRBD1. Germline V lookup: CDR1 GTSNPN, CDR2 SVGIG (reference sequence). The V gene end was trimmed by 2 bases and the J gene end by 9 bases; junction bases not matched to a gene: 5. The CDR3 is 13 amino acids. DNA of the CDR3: TGTGCCTGGAGTCGGGACAGGGCGGCCACCATATATTTT. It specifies CAWSRDRAATIYF.

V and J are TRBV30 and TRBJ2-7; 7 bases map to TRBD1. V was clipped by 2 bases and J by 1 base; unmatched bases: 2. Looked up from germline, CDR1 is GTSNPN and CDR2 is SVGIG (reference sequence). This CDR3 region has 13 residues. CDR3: CAWSTGQSYEQYF. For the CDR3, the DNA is TGTGCCTGGAGTACGGGACAGTCCTACGAGCAGTACTTC.

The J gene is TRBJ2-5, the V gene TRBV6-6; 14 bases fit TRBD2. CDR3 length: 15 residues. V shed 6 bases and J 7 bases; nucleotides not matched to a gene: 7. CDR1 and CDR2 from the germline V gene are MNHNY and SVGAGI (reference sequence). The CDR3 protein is CASSTTSGGAGTQYF. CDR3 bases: TGTGCCAGCAGCACGACTAGCGGGGGGGCAGGGACCCAGTACTTC.

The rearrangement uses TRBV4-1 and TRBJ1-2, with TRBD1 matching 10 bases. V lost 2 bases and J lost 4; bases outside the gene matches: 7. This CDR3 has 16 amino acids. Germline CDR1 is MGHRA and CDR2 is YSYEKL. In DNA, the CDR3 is TGCGCCAGCAGCCAACAAGTAGGGACAGGGGCCTATGGCTACACCTTC. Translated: CASSQQVGTGAYGYTF.

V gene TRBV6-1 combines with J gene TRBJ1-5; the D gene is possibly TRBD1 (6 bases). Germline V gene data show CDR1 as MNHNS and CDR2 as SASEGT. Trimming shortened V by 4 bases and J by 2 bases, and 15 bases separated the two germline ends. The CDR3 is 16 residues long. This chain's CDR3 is CASSGRGALGNQPQHF. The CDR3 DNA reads TGTGCCAGCAGTGGCAGGGGAGCTTTAGGCAATCAGCCCCAGCATTTT.

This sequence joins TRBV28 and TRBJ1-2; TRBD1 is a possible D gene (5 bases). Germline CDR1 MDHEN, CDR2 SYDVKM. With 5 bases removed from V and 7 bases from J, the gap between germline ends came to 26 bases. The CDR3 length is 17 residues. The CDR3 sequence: CASSLPGPQGRMSGYTF. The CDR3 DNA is TGTGCCAGCAGTCTACCCGGGCCGCAGGGCCGAATGAGTGGCTACACCTTC.

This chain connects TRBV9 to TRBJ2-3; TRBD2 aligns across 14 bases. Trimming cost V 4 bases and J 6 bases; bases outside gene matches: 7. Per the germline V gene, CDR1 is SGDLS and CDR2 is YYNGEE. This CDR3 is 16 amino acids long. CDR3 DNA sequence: TGTGCCAGCAGCCCCGGACTAGCGGGGGGTAGGGATACGCAGTATTTT. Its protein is CASSPGLAGGRDTQYF.

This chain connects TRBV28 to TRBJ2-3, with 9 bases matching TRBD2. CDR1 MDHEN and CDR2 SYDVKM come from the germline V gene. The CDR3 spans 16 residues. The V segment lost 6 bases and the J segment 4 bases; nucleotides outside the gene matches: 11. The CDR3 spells CASSRGTGGRADTQYF. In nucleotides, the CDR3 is TGTGCCAGCAGCCGCGGGACGGGCGGGAGGGCAGATACGCAGTATTTT.

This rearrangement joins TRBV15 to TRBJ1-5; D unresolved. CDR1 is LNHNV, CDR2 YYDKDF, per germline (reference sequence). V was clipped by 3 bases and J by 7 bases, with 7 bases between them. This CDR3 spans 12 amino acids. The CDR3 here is CATSSGFQPQHF. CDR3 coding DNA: TGTGCCACCAGCAGCGGTTTCCAGCCCCAGCATTTT. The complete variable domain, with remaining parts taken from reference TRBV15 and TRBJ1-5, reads DAMVIQNPRYQVTQFGKPVTLSCSQTLNHNVMYWYQQKSSQAPKLLFHYYDKDFNNEADTPDNFQSRRPNTSFCFLDIRSPGLGDTAMYLCATSSGFQPQHFGDGTRLSIL.

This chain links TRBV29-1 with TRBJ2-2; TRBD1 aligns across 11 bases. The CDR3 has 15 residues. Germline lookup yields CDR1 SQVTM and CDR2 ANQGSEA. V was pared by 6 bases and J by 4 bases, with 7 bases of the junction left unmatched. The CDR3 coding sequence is TGCAGCGTCCTACCGGGACAGGGGGGCACCGGGGAGCTGTTTTTT. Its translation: CSVLPGQGGTGELFF.

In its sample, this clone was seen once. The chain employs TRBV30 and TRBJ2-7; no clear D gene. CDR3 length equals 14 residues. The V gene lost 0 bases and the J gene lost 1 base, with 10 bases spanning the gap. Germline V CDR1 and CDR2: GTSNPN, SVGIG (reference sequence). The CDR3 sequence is CAWSVQSASYEQYF. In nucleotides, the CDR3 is TGTGCCTGGAGTGTACAATCCGCATCCTACGAGCAGTACTTC.

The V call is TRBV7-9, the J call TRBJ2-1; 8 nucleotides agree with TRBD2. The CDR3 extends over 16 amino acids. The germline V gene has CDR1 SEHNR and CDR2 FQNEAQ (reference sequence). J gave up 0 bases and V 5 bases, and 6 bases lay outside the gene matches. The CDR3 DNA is TGTGCCAGCAGCCCCGGGACTAGTCGCTCCTACAATGAGCAGTTCTTC. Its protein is CASSPGTSRSYNEQFF.

CDR3 nucleotides: TGCGCCAGCAGCCAATTACTACACAGGGGGAGCACCTACGAGCAGTACTTC. Protein: CASSQLLHRGSTYEQYF. V and J are TRBV4-1 and TRBJ2-7; 8 bases are shared with TRBD1. CDR3 length equals 17 residues. J was trimmed by 2 bases and V by 2 bases; bases with no gene match: 11. CDR1 is MGHRA, CDR2 YSYEKL, per germline.

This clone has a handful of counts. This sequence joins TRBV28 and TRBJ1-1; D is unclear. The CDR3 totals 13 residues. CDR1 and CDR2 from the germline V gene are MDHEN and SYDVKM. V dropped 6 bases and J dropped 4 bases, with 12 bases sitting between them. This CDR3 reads CASSQVTLTEAFF. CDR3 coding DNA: TGTGCCAGCAGCCAGGTGACCCTCACTGAAGCTTTCTTT.

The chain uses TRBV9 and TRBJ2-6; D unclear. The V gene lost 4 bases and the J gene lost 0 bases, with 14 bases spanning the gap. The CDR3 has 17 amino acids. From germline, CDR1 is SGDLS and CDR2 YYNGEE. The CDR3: CASSYQALSSGANVLTF. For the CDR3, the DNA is TGTGCCAGCAGCTACCAGGCACTTAGCTCTGGGGCCAACGTCCTGACTTTC.

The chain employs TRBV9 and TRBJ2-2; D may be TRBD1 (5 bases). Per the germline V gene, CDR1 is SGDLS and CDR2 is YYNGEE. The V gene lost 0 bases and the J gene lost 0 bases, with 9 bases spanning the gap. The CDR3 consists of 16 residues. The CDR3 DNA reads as TGTGCCAGCAGCGTAGTACAGGACCCGAACACCGGGGAGCTGTTTTTT. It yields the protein CASSVVQDPNTGELFF.

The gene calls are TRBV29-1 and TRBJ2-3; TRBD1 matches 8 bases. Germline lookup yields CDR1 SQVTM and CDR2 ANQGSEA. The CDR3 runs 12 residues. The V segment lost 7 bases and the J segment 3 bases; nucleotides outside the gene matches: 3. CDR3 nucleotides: TGCAGCGCTAGGACAGGGACAGATACGCAGTATTTT. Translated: CSARTGTDTQYF.

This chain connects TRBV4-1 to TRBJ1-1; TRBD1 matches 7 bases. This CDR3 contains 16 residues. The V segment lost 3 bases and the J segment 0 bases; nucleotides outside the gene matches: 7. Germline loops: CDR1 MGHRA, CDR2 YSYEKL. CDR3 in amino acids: CASSHGDSWLNTEAFF. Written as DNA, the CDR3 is TGCGCCAGCAGCCATGGGGACAGCTGGTTGAACACTGAAGCTTTCTTT.

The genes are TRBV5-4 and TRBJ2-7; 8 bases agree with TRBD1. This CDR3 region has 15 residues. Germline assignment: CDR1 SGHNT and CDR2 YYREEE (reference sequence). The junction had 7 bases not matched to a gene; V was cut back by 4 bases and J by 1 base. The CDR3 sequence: CASSGQGTRSYEQYF. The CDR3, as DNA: TGTGCCAGCAGCGGACAGGGAACGAGGTCCTACGAGCAGTACTTC.

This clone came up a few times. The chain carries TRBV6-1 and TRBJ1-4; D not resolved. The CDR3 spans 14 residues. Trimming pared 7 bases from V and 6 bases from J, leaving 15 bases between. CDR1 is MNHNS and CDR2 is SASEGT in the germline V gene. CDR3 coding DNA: TGTGCCAGCAAGGACGGAGGGTGGGATGAAAAACTGTTTTTT. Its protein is CASKDGGWDEKLFF.